One sample yielded the 27 T cell receptor beta chains listed below, sequenced in a study of T cells in Graves' hyperthyroidism and ophthalmopathy. From RNA transcripts, TCR beta CDR3 regions were amplified. The HTBI set primed first-round TCR CDR3 RT-PCR. TCRdb analysed the multiplex PCR reads with MiXCR anew, one entry per CDR3 protein. The table includes under 300,000 distinct CDR3 sequences, roughly 13% detected once. Material: blood. These receptors were collected from a middle-aged woman with Graves' hyperthyroidism.

This clonotype was counted ten times or more. V is TRBV3-1 and J is TRBJ2-3; 12 bases are a match to TRBD2. V gave up 3 bases and J gave up 6 bases; unmatched junction bases: 1. The CDR3 contains 14 residues. The germline gives CDR1 LGHDT, CDR2 YNNKEL (reference sequence). The CDR3 is CASSHGTSGDTQYF. The CDR3 nucleotides are TGTGCCAGCAGCCACGGGACTAGCGGGGATACGCAGTATTTT.

This clonotype was counted many times. The chain combines TRBV28 with TRBJ2-5; D remains unclear. V was shortened by 4 bases and J by 9 bases, with 9 bases between the two germline ends. The CDR3 spans 11 residues. Germline loops: CDR1 MDHEN, CDR2 SYDVKM. The CDR3: CASSYSQAQYF. CDR3 bases: TGTGCCAGCAGTTACTCTCAGGCCCAGTACTTC.

This clonotype came up many times. This rearrangement joins TRBV28 to TRBJ2-1; 10 bases are a match to TRBD1. CDR1 and CDR2 (germline): MDHEN, SYDVKM. There are 12 residues in the CDR3. CDR3 in amino acids: CAIGTGDNEQFF. CDR3 DNA: TGTGCTATAGGGACAGGGGACAATGAGCAGTTCTTC.

This clonotype occurred many times. The chain carries TRBV11-3 and TRBJ2-1; no clear D. Germline-derived CDR1 and CDR2 are SGHNT and YENEEA. The V and J ends lost 5 bases and 0 bases respectively, with 14 bases between them. The CDR3 is 16 amino acids. The CDR3 reads CASSPPRRSSYNEQFF. The DNA of the CDR3 is TGTGCCAGCAGCCCACCCCGGCGAAGCTCCTACAATGAGCAGTTCTTC.

This clonotype was found many times. The chain is built from TRBV20-1 and TRBJ2-1; D is ambiguous. Germline V gives CDR1 DFQATT, CDR2 SNEGSKA (reference sequence). The CDR3 contains 15 residues. Deletions cut 3 bases from V and 0 bases from J, with 12 bases between. CDR3 nucleotides: TGCAGTGCTAGGGATGTTCTAAACTCCTACAATGAGCAGTTCTTC. It codes for CSARDVLNSYNEQFF.

The chain employs TRBV6-5 and TRBJ1-1, with D perhaps matching TRBD1 (5 bases). CDR3 length equals 13 residues. V was trimmed by 4 bases and J by 5 bases, leaving 11 bases between them. Germline loops: CDR1 MNHEY, CDR2 SVGAGI. The CDR3 spells CASSSGLWTEAFF. The CDR3 nucleotides are TGTGCCAGCAGTTCAGGGTTGTGGACTGAAGCTTTCTTT.

At least ten counts were recorded for this clonotype. This sequence joins TRBV27 and TRBJ1-6; D gene unclear. Between the trimmed V and J ends, which lost 9 bases and 0 bases, there was a span of 3 bases. This CDR3 is built from 12 residues. CDR1 is MNHEY and CDR2 is SMNVEV in the germline V gene (reference sequence). CDR3 coding DNA: TGTGCCAGTAACTCCTATAATTCACCCCTCCACTTT. It specifies CASNSYNSPLHF.

This sequence joins TRBV14 and TRBJ2-3; D gene uncertain. The CDR3 is 13 residues long. Per germline, CDR1 SGHDN and CDR2 FVKESK. Trimming removed 5 bases from V and 1 base from J, with 7 bases in between. For the CDR3, the DNA is TGTGCCAGCAGCAGGAGCGGCACAGATACGCAGTATTTT. Its protein product is CASSRSGTDTQYF.

The chain couples TRBV28 to TRBJ2-1; D is perhaps TRBD1 (6 bases). The germline CDR1 and CDR2 sequences are MDHEN and SYDVKM. This CDR3 spans 16 amino acids. Between the trimmed V and J ends, which lost 2 bases and 0 bases, there was a span of 11 bases. The CDR3 region is CASSLLRGSSYNEQFF. In DNA, the CDR3 is TGTGCCAGCAGTTTACTCAGGGGTTCCTCCTACAATGAGCAGTTCTTC. Combining the CDR3 with reference TRBV28 and TRBJ2-1 gives the whole variable domain DVKVTQSSRYLVKRTGEKVFLECVQDMDHENMFWYRQDPGLGLRLIYFSYDVKMKEKGDIPEGYSVSREKKERFSLILESASTNQTSMYLCASSLLRGSSYNEQFFGPGTRLTVL.

The sample holds many counts of this clonotype. In DNA form, the CDR3 reads TGTGCCACCAGCAGAGGACGACGGGATGAAAAACTGTTTTTT. Translation: CATSRGRRDEKLFF. The V gene is TRBV15, the J gene TRBJ1-4; D is uncertain. CDR3 length: 14 amino acids. Trimming pared 1 base from V and 6 bases from J, leaving 9 bases between. Germline CDR1 is LNHNV and CDR2 is YYDKDF (reference sequence).

This clonotype was seen at least ten times. V gene TRBV12-3 or TRBV12-4 combines with J gene TRBJ2-5; the D gene is possibly TRBD2 (5 bases). The CDR3 extends over 14 amino acids. The V end lost 6 bases, the J end lost 5 bases, and 16 bases lay between the germline ends. The CDR3 region has the DNA TGTGCCAGCAGCTTCGGACTGGCACGGGAGACCCAGTACTTC. Translation: CASSFGLARETQYF.

This clonotype was counted many times. This chain links TRBV2 with TRBJ1-4; D gene uncertain. The germline V gene encodes CDR1 SNHLY and CDR2 FYNNEI. Trimming pared 2 bases from V and 7 bases from J, leaving 2 bases between. CDR3 size: 11 residues. This CDR3 reads CASSEPEKLFF. The CDR3 DNA reads TGTGCCAGCAGTGAACCTGAAAAACTGTTTTTT.

The table lists this clonotype with many counts. The chain couples TRBV28 to TRBJ2-3; TRBD2 matches 7 bases. The junction had 11 bases not matched to a gene; V was cut back by 2 bases and J by 0 bases. The CDR3 loop spans 18 amino acids. CDR1 is MDHEN, CDR2 SYDVKM, per germline. The CDR3, as DNA: TGTGCCAGCAGTTTACGGGGTGCGGGAGCAGGGAGCACAGATACGCAGTATTTT. Protein product: CASSLRGAGAGSTDTQYF. The full variable domain, rest sourced from reference TRBV28 and TRBJ2-3, is DVKVTQSSRYLVKRTGEKVFLECVQDMDHENMFWYRQDPGLGLRLIYFSYDVKMKEKGDIPEGYSVSREKKERFSLILESASTNQTSMYLCASSLRGAGAGSTDTQYFGPGTRLTVL.

Many counts were recorded for this clonotype. J is TRBJ2-1 and V is TRBV3-1; TRBD1 matches at 8 bases. Looked up from germline, CDR1 is LGHDT and CDR2 is YNNKEL (reference sequence). V lost 4 bases to trimming and J lost 3 bases; unmatched junction nucleotides: 2. The CDR3 consists of 14 residues. The CDR3: CASSRDRGYNEQFF. The DNA of the CDR3 is TGTGCCAGCAGCCGTGACAGGGGCTACAATGAGCAGTTCTTC.

The CDR3, as DNA: TGCAGTGCATCAGGGGGCATAGGTTCACCCCTCCACTTT. It encodes CSASGGIGSPLHF. This chain links TRBV20-1 with TRBJ1-6; 8 positions match TRBD1. The germline gives CDR1 DFQATT, CDR2 SNEGSKA (reference sequence). The CDR3 runs 13 residues. V lost 6 bases, J lost 9 bases, and 7 bases stayed unmatched.

The sample holds many counts of this clonotype. The rearrangement uses TRBV20-1 and TRBJ2-5, with 14 nucleotides matching TRBD2. The CDR3 runs to 16 residues. CDR1 is DFQATT and CDR2 is SNEGSKA in the germline V gene (reference sequence). With V trimmed by 5 bases and J by 1 base, 6 bases remained unmatched. The CDR3, as DNA: TGCAGTGCTGTACCGACTAGCGGGAGGGCCCAAGAGACCCAGTACTTC. It is translated as CSAVPTSGRAQETQYF.

This clonotype has only a few counts. The DNA for the CDR3 is TGTGCCAGCAGTTACTCAGGGTCCTCTGGAAACACCATATATTTT. This encodes CASSYSGSSGNTIYF. The chain links TRBV6-5 to TRBJ1-3; D call uncertain. The CDR3 is 15 residues long. Germline CDR1 and CDR2: MNHEY and SVGAGI. The V end lost 0 bases, the J end lost 0 bases, and 6 bases lay between the germline ends.

This clonotype appeared many times. The V gene is TRBV3-1, the J gene TRBJ2-1; TRBD1 matches 8 bases. CDR1 is LGHDT, CDR2 YNNKEL, per germline (reference sequence). V lost 3 bases and J lost 3; bases outside the gene matches: 1. CDR3 length equals 14 residues. CDR3 DNA: TGTGCCAGCAGCCACAGGGGGCACTACAATGAGCAGTTCTTC. It translates to CASSHRGHYNEQFF.

V is TRBV3-1 and J is TRBJ2-3, with 12 bases matching TRBD2. The CDR3 has 16 amino acids. Germline assignment: CDR1 LGHDT and CDR2 YNNKEL (reference sequence). Trimming at V came to 1 base and at J to 4 bases, leaving 3 bases not matched to a gene. The CDR3 DNA reads as TGTGCCAGCAGCCAAGGGCTAGCGGGAGGGCCAGATACGCAGTATTTT. The encoded protein is CASSQGLAGGPDTQYF.

This clonotype was detected ten times or more. The rearrangement links TRBV6-2 or TRBV6-3 to TRBJ1-1; a possible D gene is TRBD1 (5 bases). The V and J ends lost 6 bases and 2 bases respectively, with 10 bases between them. CDR3 length: 13 residues. Germline CDR1 and CDR2: MNHEY and SVGEGT. CDR3 loop: CASRRTQNTEAFF. The CDR3 region has the DNA TGTGCCAGCAGGCGGACACAAAACACTGAAGCTTTCTTT.

There are a few counts of this clonotype. The chain employs TRBV7-2 and TRBJ2-5; the D gene is possibly TRBD2 (5 bases). The CDR3 sequence is 13 residues long. Germline values: CDR1 SGHTA, CDR2 FQGNSA. The V end lost 3 bases, the J end lost 5 bases, and 10 bases lay between the germline ends. CDR3 sequence (DNA): TGTGCCAGCAGCTTTGGGTGGAGGGAGACCCAGTACTTC. It yields the protein CASSFGWRETQYF.

In regard to this clonotype: A much more abundant neighbour one base away suggests this may be a read error. The chain links TRBV3-1 to TRBJ2-1, with 7 bases identical to TRBD2. CDR1 is LGHDT and CDR2 is YNNKEL in the germline V gene (reference sequence). The CDR3 consists of 12 residues. The V gene end was trimmed by 4 bases and the J gene end by 13 bases; junction bases not matched to a gene: 7. CDR3 DNA: TGTGCCAGCAGCCGAGACAGCGGGGAACAGTTCTTC. This encodes CASSRDSGEQFF.

This clonotype was counted many times. This chain joins TRBV24-1 and TRBJ2-5; D possibly corresponds to TRBD2 (5 bases). The length of the CDR3 is 13 residues. The germline V gene has CDR1 KGHDR and CDR2 SFDVKD. V was trimmed by 10 bases and J by 5 bases, leaving 16 bases between them. CDR3 sequence: CATAGSERETQYF. CDR3 DNA: TGTGCCACGGCGGGCTCAGAACGGGAGACCCAGTACTTC.

This clonotype was observed at least ten times. V is TRBV20-1 and J is TRBJ1-1, with D possibly matching TRBD1 (6 bases). The CDR3 covers 13 residues. Germline V gene data show CDR1 as DFQATT and CDR2 as SNEGSKA (reference sequence). V lost 2 bases and J 4 bases, leaving 11 bases between the germline ends. This CDR3 reads CSARRDMGTEAFF. For the CDR3, the DNA is TGCAGTGCTAGAAGGGACATGGGCACTGAAGCTTTCTTT.

In this sample, this clonotype turned up a few times. V usage is TRBV6-2 or TRBV6-3 and J usage is TRBJ2-4; TRBD1 agrees at 9 bases. V shed 6 bases, J shed 7 bases, and the junction held 7 bases outside the gene matches. Germline V gene lookup returns CDR1 MNHEY and CDR2 SVGEGT. The CDR3 is made up of 14 amino acids. CDR3 loop: CASRLQGAGNIQYF. CDR3 coding DNA: TGTGCCAGCAGATTACAGGGGGCTGGGAACATTCAGTACTTC.

This clonotype came up many times. The V call is TRBV20-1, the J call TRBJ2-3, with D hard to call. V was shortened by 6 bases and J by 0 bases, with 10 bases between the two germline ends. This CDR3 spans 13 amino acids. The germline V gene has CDR1 DFQATT and CDR2 SNEGSKA (reference sequence). The CDR3 here is CSAYWGSTDTQYF. CDR3 bases: TGCAGTGCCTATTGGGGAAGCACAGATACGCAGTATTTT.

Ten or more counts support this clonotype. V and J are TRBV28 and TRBJ1-2, with 7 bases lining up with TRBD1. CDR3 size: 17 residues. Germline loops: CDR1 MDHEN, CDR2 SYDVKM. After removal of 3 bases from V and 1 base from J, the junction contained 11 bases not matched to a gene. The CDR3: CASSLVFVGTVNYGYTF. CDR3 coding DNA: TGTGCCAGCAGTTTGGTCTTTGTCGGGACAGTTAACTATGGCTACACCTTC.